Below, 20 T cell receptor beta chains from the same sample are listed, as sequenced in a study of OX40 agonist ivuxolimab in advanced cancers. Clones were sequenced by immunoSEQ multiplex PCR, and TCRdb holds only the in-frame ones, with some missing. The sample yields some 8,000 clones, around 80% seen once. The input for sequencing was CD4+ or CD8+ T cells sorted from blood, taken in a trial of the OX40 agonist ivuxolimab. The receptors here all came from an adult with an advanced solid tumor such as melanoma, head and neck, liver or kidney cancer.

DNA for the CDR3: TGCGCCAGCAGCTTGGGACTCACAGATACGCAGTATTTT. This sequence encodes CASSLGLTDTQYF. V is TRBV5-1 and J is TRBJ2-3; D is unclear. V was shortened by 0 bases and J by 2 bases, with 4 bases between the two germline ends. The CDR3 is made up of 13 amino acids. Looked up from germline, CDR1 is SGHRS and CDR2 is YFSETQ.

The rearrangement uses TRBV6-5 and TRBJ2-7, with D perhaps TRBD1 (6 bases). Per germline, CDR1 MNHEY and CDR2 SVGAGI. The CDR3 extends over 12 amino acids. V was pared by 11 bases and J by 3 bases, with 14 bases between. The chain's CDR3 is CASKQGIYEQYF. CDR3 nucleotides: TGTGCCTCAAAACAGGGAATCTACGAGCAGTACTTC.

A few counts support this clone. The V call is TRBV9, the J call TRBJ2-3; 9 bases fit TRBD2. CDR3 size: 13 residues. V gave up 7 bases and J gave up 5 bases; unmatched junction bases: 5. Germline V lookup: CDR1 SGDLS, CDR2 YYNGEE. CDR3 region: CASRGGAEDTQYF. For the CDR3, the DNA is TGTGCCAGCCGCGGGGGGGCCGAAGATACGCAGTATTTT.

V and J are TRBV10-3 and TRBJ2-3; 10 bases line up with TRBD2. The CDR3 loop spans 17 amino acids. Trimming cost V 7 bases and J 4 bases; bases outside gene matches: 14. Germline V CDR1 and CDR2: ENHRY, SYGVKD. The CDR3 nucleotides are TGTGCCATCAAGGCTGGGCAACCGGGACTAGCGTCAGATACGCAGTATTTT. This gives the protein CAIKAGQPGLASDTQYF.

A single count supports this clone. The genes are TRBV2 and TRBJ2-1; TRBD2 matches 9 bases. Looked up from germline, CDR1 is SNHLY and CDR2 is FYNNEI. Trimming took 11 bases from V and 5 from J; bases not matched to a gene: 16. There are 16 residues in the CDR3. DNA of the CDR3: TGTGCCTGCCGTCCCCGACTAGCGGTTAACAACAATGAGCAGTTCTTC. This codes for CACRPRLAVNNNEQFF.

This clone was counted once. The chain joins TRBV2 to TRBJ2-6; D uncertain. Germline assignment: CDR1 SNHLY and CDR2 FYNNEI. This CDR3 region has 14 residues. V lost 10 bases to trimming and J lost 0 bases, with 10 bases between them. The DNA for the CDR3 is TGTGCCAATCACGAAGACTCTGGGGCCAACGTCCTGACTTTC. It translates to CANHEDSGANVLTF.

This sequence joins TRBV4-3 and TRBJ2-1; 8 bases match TRBD2. This CDR3 has 17 amino acids. The V and J ends lost 0 bases and 3 bases, in that order; junction bases with no gene match: 7. Germline V gene lookup returns CDR1 LGHNA and CDR2 YSLEER. The CDR3 region is CASSQEGAGGLYNEQFF. CDR3 DNA sequence: TGCGCCAGCAGCCAAGAGGGCGCGGGGGGACTCTACAATGAGCAGTTCTTC.

The chain employs TRBV5-4 and TRBJ1-2, with 8 nucleotides matching TRBD1. The length of the CDR3 is 16 residues. Germline CDR1 SGHNT, CDR2 YYREEE (reference sequence). Trimming at V came to 4 bases and at J to 3 bases, leaving 11 bases not matched to a gene. CDR3 DNA sequence: TGTGCCAGCAGCCCAGAGACAGGGGCTGTTTACTATGGCTACACCTTC. Its translation is CASSPETGAVYYGYTF.

This chain joins TRBV27 and TRBJ1-2; D is possibly TRBD1 (5 bases). CDR3 size: 14 residues. CDR1 MNHEY and CDR2 SMNVEV come from the germline V gene (reference sequence). With 4 bases removed from V and 5 bases from J, the gap between germline ends came to 14 bases. CDR3 sequence (DNA): TGTGCCAGCAGTTACTCCCAGGGAGGATATGGCTACACCTTC. Translation gives CASSYSQGGYGYTF.

The chain employs TRBV7-9 and TRBJ2-1, with TRBD1 identical over 7 bases. V lost 5 bases and J lost 3; bases outside the gene matches: 4. This CDR3 spans 14 amino acids. Germline assignment: CDR1 SEHNR and CDR2 FQNEAQ (reference sequence). The CDR3 is CASSGQVNYNEQFF. The CDR3 DNA sequence: TGTGCCAGCAGCGGACAGGTCAACTACAATGAGCAGTTCTTC.

The CDR3 loop reads CASSPLARGDADTQYF. The CDR3 region has the DNA TGTGCCAGCAGCCCCCTAGCGCGGGGGGACGCAGATACGCAGTATTTT. This chain uses TRBV27 with TRBJ2-3, with 8 nucleotides matching TRBD2. Germline lookup yields CDR1 MNHEY and CDR2 SMNVEV (reference sequence). The CDR3 sequence is 16 residues long. V was pared by 6 bases and J by 4 bases, with 12 bases of the junction left unmatched.

The J gene is TRBJ1-1, the V gene TRBV7-8; D remains unclear. CDR3 size: 15 residues. CDR1 is SGHVS, CDR2 FQNEAQ, per germline. V lost 4 bases and J lost 4, with 16 bases in between. This CDR3 is CASSSRGIYGTEAFF. The CDR3 region has the DNA TGTGCCAGCAGCTCACGTGGGATCTACGGCACTGAAGCTTTCTTT. The variable domain in full, completed from reference TRBV7-8 and TRBJ1-1, reads GAGVSQSPRYKVAKRGQDVALRCDPISGHVSLFWYQQALGQGPEFLTYFQNEAQLDKSGLPSDRFFAERPEGSVSTLKIQRTQQEDSAVYLCASSSRGIYGTEAFFGQGTRLTVV.

The chain combines TRBV28 with TRBJ2-7, with 7 bases matching TRBD1. V was pared by 2 bases and J by 4 bases, with 5 bases of the junction left unmatched. Germline V lookup: CDR1 MDHEN, CDR2 SYDVKM. This CDR3 region has 14 residues. CDR3 sequence (DNA): TGTGCCAGCAGTTTAAGATCGGACAGGTACGAGCAGTACTTC. Translated, it gives CASSLRSDRYEQYF.

The chain recombines TRBV7-9 with TRBJ1-4; possible D gene TRBD1, 5 bases. Germline CDR1 SEHNR, CDR2 FQNEAQ (reference sequence). Trimming removed 2 bases from V and 7 bases from J, with 8 bases in between. The CDR3 is made up of 13 amino acids. The chain's CDR3 is CASSLTGSEKLFF. CDR3 bases: TGTGCCAGCAGCTTAACAGGAAGTGAAAAACTGTTTTTT.

The CDR3, as DNA: TGCGCCAGCAGCTTGATCCCGCGCGATCAAGAGACCCAGTACTTC. Its translation is CASSLIPRDQETQYF. The chain uses TRBV5-1 and TRBJ2-5; D not resolved. The germline CDR1 and CDR2 sequences are SGHRS and YFSETQ. There are 15 residues in the CDR3. V was shortened by 1 base and J by 2 bases, with 12 bases between the two germline ends.

The CDR3 sequence: CASSLGSFSREQYF. The CDR3 nucleotides are TGTGCCAGCAGCTTAGGGAGTTTTAGTCGCGAGCAGTACTTC. V is TRBV7-6 and J is TRBJ2-7; D remains ambiguous. CDR3 length equals 14 residues. Germline loops: CDR1 SGHVS, CDR2 FNYEAQ. Deletions cut 1 base from V and 6 bases from J, with 13 bases between.

The rearrangement joins TRBV30 to TRBJ1-1, with 9 bases lining up with TRBD1. V was pared by 0 bases and J by 3 bases, with 8 bases of the junction left unmatched. Per the germline V gene, CDR1 is GTSNPN and CDR2 is SVGIG (reference sequence). This CDR3 has 16 amino acids. The chain's CDR3 is CAWSVMVWDRDTEAFF. CDR3 sequence (DNA): TGTGCCTGGAGTGTAATGGTGTGGGACAGGGACACTGAAGCTTTCTTT.

V gene TRBV2 combines with J gene TRBJ1-6; D is perhaps TRBD1 (5 bases). The CDR3 runs 14 residues. Germline CDR1 reads SNHLY; CDR2 reads FYNNEI. The germline V and J ends were trimmed by 7 bases and 1 base, with 8 bases remaining between them. The DNA for the CDR3 is TGTGCCAGCACTAGGGGATCCTATAATTCACCCCTCCACTTT. This encodes CASTRGSYNSPLHF. The entire variable domain, with the rest obtained from reference TRBV2 and TRBJ1-6, is as follows: EPEVTQTPSHQVTQMGQEVILRCVPISNHLYFYWYRQILGQKVEFLVSFYNNEISEKSEIFDDQFSVERPDGSNFTLKIRSTKLEDSAMYFCASTRGSYNSPLHFGNGTRLTVT.

This sequence joins TRBV6-5 and TRBJ2-3; TRBD1 aligns across 8 bases. The CDR3 is 15 residues long. The ends lost 1 base at V and 4 bases at J; junction bases unmatched: 4. Looked up from germline, CDR1 is MNHEY and CDR2 is SVGAGI. The CDR3 coding sequence is TGTGCCAGCAGTTACTATCAGGGGGCCCCAGATACGCAGTATTTT. Translation: CASSYYQGAPDTQYF.

This chain uses TRBV6-6 with TRBJ1-2; TRBD1 might be the D (6 bases). V lost 0 bases and J 8 bases, leaving 13 bases between the germline ends. The CDR3 spans 14 residues. Per the germline V gene, CDR1 is MNHNY and CDR2 is SVGAGI (reference sequence). The CDR3 protein is CASSYSLSQGGYTF. The CDR3 DNA follows: TGTGCCAGCAGTTACTCTTTGTCACAGGGAGGCTACACCTTC.